This entry lists 5 T cell receptor beta chains sequenced from one sample in a study of blood T cell repertoires in COVID-19. Sequencing used immunoSEQ multiplex PCR; TCRdb keeps in-frame clones, though not all of them. The table shows roughly 59,000 clones, with approximately 82% occurring only once. The sequencing sample was made of peripheral blood. These receptors all come from a man older than 75 with acute or convalescent COVID-19.

The chain uses TRBV9 and TRBJ1-1, with 9 bases aligning to TRBD1. The CDR3 consists of 15 residues. J was trimmed by 5 bases and V by 4 bases; bases with no gene match: 9. Looked up from germline, CDR1 is SGDLS and CDR2 is YYNGEE. The CDR3 reads CASSSRGQGWTEAFF. In DNA form, the CDR3 reads TGTGCCAGCAGCTCCAGGGGACAGGGATGGACTGAAGCTTTCTTT.

The chain has TRBV5-1 and TRBJ1-5, with TRBD1 matching over 8 bases. V trimming: 1 base; J trimming: 4 bases; junction bases outside the gene matches: 13. Germline V gene data show CDR1 as SGHRS and CDR2 as YFSETQ. The CDR3 runs to 18 residues. The CDR3 spells CASSLSPGGEVRNQPQHF. The CDR3 coding sequence is TGCGCCAGCAGCTTGTCTCCAGGGGGCGAGGTCCGGAATCAGCCCCAGCATTTT.

The chain is built from TRBV5-5 and TRBJ2-5; TRBD2 matches 7 bases. CDR3 size: 14 residues. Germline lookup yields CDR1 SGHKS and CDR2 YYEKEE (reference sequence). J was trimmed by 5 bases and V by 4 bases; bases with no gene match: 8. In DNA form, the CDR3 reads TGTGCCAGCAGCCCCGGCGGGAGTGCGGAGACCCAGTACTTC. This sequence encodes CASSPGGSAETQYF.

The chain couples TRBV11-3 to TRBJ2-7, with D hard to call. The CDR3 consists of 12 residues. Germline CDR1 and CDR2: SGHNT and YENEEA. Deletions cut 3 bases from V and 4 bases from J, with 7 bases between. The CDR3 spells CASSLQNYEQYF. The DNA of the CDR3 is TGTGCCAGCAGCTTGCAGAATTACGAGCAGTACTTC.

This clone was found a few times. The CDR3 reads CASAVGSTSEQYF. CDR3 sequence (DNA): TGTGCCAGCGCCGTCGGTTCTACTTCCGAGCAGTACTTC. The chain joins TRBV7-3 to TRBJ2-7; no definite D call. CDR1 and CDR2 from the germline V gene are SGHTA and FQGTGA. This CDR3 is 13 amino acids long. V was shortened by 8 bases and J by 6 bases, with 17 bases between the two germline ends.